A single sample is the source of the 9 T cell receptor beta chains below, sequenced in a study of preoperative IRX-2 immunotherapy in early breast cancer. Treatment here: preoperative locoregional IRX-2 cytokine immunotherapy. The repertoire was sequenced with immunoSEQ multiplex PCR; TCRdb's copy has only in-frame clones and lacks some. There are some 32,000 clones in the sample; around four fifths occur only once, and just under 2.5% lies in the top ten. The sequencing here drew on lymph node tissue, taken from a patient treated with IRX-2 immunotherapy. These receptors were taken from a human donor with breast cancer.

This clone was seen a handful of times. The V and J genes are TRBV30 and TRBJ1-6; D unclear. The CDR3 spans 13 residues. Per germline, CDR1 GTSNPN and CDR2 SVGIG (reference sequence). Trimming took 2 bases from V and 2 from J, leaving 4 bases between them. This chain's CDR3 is CAWSRTYNSPLHF. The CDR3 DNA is TGTGCCTGGAGTCGCACCTATAATTCACCCCTCCACTTT. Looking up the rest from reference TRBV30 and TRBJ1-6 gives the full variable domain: SQTIHQWPATLVQPVGSPLSLECTVEGTSNPNLYWYRQAAGRGLQLLFYSVGIGQISSEVPQNLSASRPQDRQFILSSKKLLLSDSGFYLCAWSRTYNSPLHFGNGTRLTVT.

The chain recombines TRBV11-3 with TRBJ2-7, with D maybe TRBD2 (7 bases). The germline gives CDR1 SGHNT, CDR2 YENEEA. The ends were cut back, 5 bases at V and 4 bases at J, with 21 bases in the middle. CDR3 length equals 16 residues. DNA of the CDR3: TGTGCCAGCAGCCAGCGCAGGGGACCGGGGGGATACGAGCAGTACTTC. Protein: CASSQRRGPGGYEQYF.

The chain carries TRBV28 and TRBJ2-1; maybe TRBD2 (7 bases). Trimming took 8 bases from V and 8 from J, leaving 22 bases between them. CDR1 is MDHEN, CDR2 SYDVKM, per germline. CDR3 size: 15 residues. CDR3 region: CASCGGGAVVDEQFF. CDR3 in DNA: TGTGCCAGCTGTGGAGGGGGGGCCGTTGTCGATGAGCAGTTCTTC.

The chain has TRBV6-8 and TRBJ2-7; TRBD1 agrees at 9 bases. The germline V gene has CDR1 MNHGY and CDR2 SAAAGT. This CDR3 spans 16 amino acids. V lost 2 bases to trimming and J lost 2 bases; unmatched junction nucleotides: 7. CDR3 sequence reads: CASSYHSRDRAYEQYF. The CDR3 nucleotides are TGTGCCAGCAGTTACCACAGCCGGGACAGGGCCTACGAGCAGTACTTC.

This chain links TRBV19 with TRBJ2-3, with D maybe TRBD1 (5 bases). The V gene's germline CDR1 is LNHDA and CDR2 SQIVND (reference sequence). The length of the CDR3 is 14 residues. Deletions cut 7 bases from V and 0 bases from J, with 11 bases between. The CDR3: CASTRQPSTDTQYF. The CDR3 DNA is TGTGCCAGTACCCGACAGCCTAGCACAGATACGCAGTATTTT.

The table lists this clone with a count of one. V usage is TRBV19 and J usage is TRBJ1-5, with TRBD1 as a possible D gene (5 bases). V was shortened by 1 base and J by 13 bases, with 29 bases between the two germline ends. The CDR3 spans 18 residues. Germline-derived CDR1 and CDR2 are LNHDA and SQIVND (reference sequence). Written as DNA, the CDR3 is TGTGCCAGTAGTATAGGAGGGGCAGGATTCTCGACCCCGCTCCCGCAGCATTTT. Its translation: CASSIGGAGFSTPLPQHF.

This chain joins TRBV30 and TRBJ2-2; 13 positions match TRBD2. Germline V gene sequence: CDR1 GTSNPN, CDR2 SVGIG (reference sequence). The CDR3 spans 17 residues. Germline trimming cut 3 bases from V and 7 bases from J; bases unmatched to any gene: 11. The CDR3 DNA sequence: TGTGCCTGGAGGGGACTAGCGGGAAACAAACGTGGCGGGGAGCTGTTTTTT. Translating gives CAWRGLAGNKRGGELFF.

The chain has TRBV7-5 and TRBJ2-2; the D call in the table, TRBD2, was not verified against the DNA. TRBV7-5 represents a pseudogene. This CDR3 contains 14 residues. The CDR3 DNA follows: TGTGCCAGCAGTGACAGGACTAGAACCGGGGAGCTGTTTTTT. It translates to CASSDRTRTGELFF.

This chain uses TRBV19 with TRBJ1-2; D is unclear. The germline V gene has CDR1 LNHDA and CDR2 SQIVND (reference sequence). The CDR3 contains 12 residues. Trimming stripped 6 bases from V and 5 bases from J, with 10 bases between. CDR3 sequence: CASRKGGYGYTF. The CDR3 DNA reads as TGTGCCAGTAGAAAAGGCGGTTATGGCTACACCTTC.